A selection of T cell receptor beta chains follows, all from one sample in a study of T-cell memory formation after mild COVID-19. In TCRdb, the 5' RACE reads were re-called with MiXCR into one record per CDR3 protein. The table has more than 350,000 distinct CDR3 sequences, 20% to 25% seen once. The specimen was PBMCs or a T cell subset sorted from them (not recorded which). Every receptor here comes from an adult woman who had mild COVID-19 (a few samples of this study predate the infection). Cell type and time point are not known. Each CDR3 is given with its conserved first and last residue. The D gene is left open where the match is weak. Part of the rows lack a size; the others show once, few, many or a class for expanded clones.

V gene: TRBV2; clone size: few; D gene: NA; J gene: TRBJ2-7; CDR3 protein: CASSSVRSSEQYF; CDR3 DNA: TGTGCCAGCAGTTCGGTCAGGTCCTCCGAGCAGTACTTC
V gene: TRBV25-1; clone size: NA; D gene: NA; J gene: TRBJ1-1; CDR3 protein: CASSAGYPMNTEAFF; CDR3 DNA: TGTGCCAGCAGTGCAGGATACCCTATGAACACTGAAGCTTTCTTT
V gene: TRBV7-6; clone size: NA; D gene: TRBD2; J gene: TRBJ2-5; CDR3 protein: CASSLNSGYQETQYF; CDR3 DNA: TGTGCCAGCAGCTTAAATAGCGGGTACCAAGAGACCCAGTACTTC
V gene: TRBV4-2; clone size: few; D gene: TRBD1; J gene: TRBJ2-7; CDR3 protein: CASSTDRAAVQYF; CDR3 DNA: TGTGCCAGCAGCACAGACAGGGCGGCGGTGCAGTACTTC
V gene: TRBV5-5; clone size: few; D gene: NA; J gene: TRBJ2-7; CDR3 protein: CASSLTGVSAEQYF; CDR3 DNA: TGTGCCAGCAGCTTAACGGGAGTAAGCGCCGAGCAGTACTTC
V gene: TRBV12-3/TRBV12-4; clone size: NA; D gene: NA; J gene: TRBJ1-1; CDR3 protein: CASSLGKGTTEAFF; CDR3 DNA: TGTGCCAGCAGTTTAGGTAAGGGGACCACTGAAGCTTTCTTT
V gene: TRBV27; clone size: NA; D gene: TRBD1; J gene: TRBJ2-7; CDR3 protein: CASSYGTGAYEQYF; CDR3 DNA: TGTGCCAGCAGCTACGGGACAGGTGCCTACGAGCAGTACTTC
V gene: TRBV7-2; clone size: few; D gene: NA; J gene: TRBJ1-1; CDR3 protein: CASSLVRDTEAFF; CDR3 DNA: TGTGCCAGCAGCTTAGTACGGGACACTGAAGCTTTCTTT
V gene: TRBV5-1; clone size: NA; D gene: NA; J gene: TRBJ2-1; CDR3 protein: CASSPGEIYSYNEQFF; CDR3 DNA: TGCGCCAGCAGCCCCGGGGAAATCTACTCCTACAATGAGCAGTTCTTC
V gene: TRBV12-3/TRBV12-4; clone size: few; D gene: TRBD1; J gene: TRBJ2-3; CDR3 protein: CASSAQGARTDTQYF; CDR3 DNA: TGTGCCAGCAGTGCCCAGGGGGCGAGAACAGATACGCAGTATTTT
V gene: TRBV12-3/TRBV12-4; clone size: NA; D gene: TRBD1; J gene: TRBJ2-5; CDR3 protein: CASSWQGAFSETQYF; CDR3 DNA: TGTGCCAGCAGTTGGCAGGGGGCCTTCTCAGAGACCCAGTACTTC
V gene: TRBV12-3/TRBV12-4; clone size: few; D gene: TRBD1; J gene: TRBJ2-7; CDR3 protein: CASSLGTGWSEQYF; CDR3 DNA: TGTGCCAGCAGTTTAGGGACAGGGTGGTCCGAGCAGTACTTC
V gene: TRBV27; clone size: NA; D gene: NA; J gene: TRBJ1-1; CDR3 protein: CASRFGTRQFFF; CDR3 DNA: TGTGCCAGCAGGTTTGGGACACGTCAATTTTTCTTT
V gene: TRBV20-1; clone size: NA; D gene: TRBD1; J gene: TRBJ2-1; CDR3 protein: CSARVRQGSNEQFF; CDR3 DNA: TGCAGTGCTAGGGTACGACAGGGGTCCAATGAGCAGTTCTTC
V gene: TRBV19; clone size: NA; D gene: TRBD1; J gene: TRBJ2-7; CDR3 protein: CASSDRDSTYEQYF; CDR3 DNA: TGTGCCAGTAGCGACAGGGATTCTACCTACGAGCAGTACTTC
V gene: TRBV5-1; clone size: NA; D gene: NA; J gene: TRBJ1-1; CDR3 protein: CASSFGGITEAFF; CDR3 DNA: TGCGCCAGCAGCTTCGGGGGTATCACTGAAGCTTTCTTT
V gene: TRBV5-5; clone size: once; D gene: NA; J gene: TRBJ2-1; CDR3 protein: CASSPTSGRSYNEQFF; CDR3 DNA: TGTGCCAGCAGCCCGACGAGCGGGCGGTCCTACAATGAGCAGTTCTTC
V gene: TRBV5-1; clone size: NA; D gene: NA; J gene: TRBJ1-1; CDR3 protein: CASSITGDTEAFF; CDR3 DNA: TGCGCCAGCAGCATTACAGGTGACACTGAAGCTTTCTTT
V gene: TRBV6-5; clone size: NA; D gene: NA; J gene: TRBJ1-1; CDR3 protein: CASGVTGTGTEAFF; CDR3 DNA: TGTGCCAGCGGGGTCACAGGGACGGGAACTGAAGCTTTCTTT
V gene: TRBV6-6; clone size: NA; D gene: NA; J gene: TRBJ1-5; CDR3 protein: CASSSDSAQHF; CDR3 DNA: TGTGCCAGCAGTTCCGACAGCGCCCAGCATTTT
V gene: TRBV7-7; clone size: NA; D gene: NA; J gene: TRBJ2-2; CDR3 protein: CASSLNIGTGELFF; CDR3 DNA: TGTGCCAGCAGCCTAAATATCGGGACCGGGGAGCTGTTTTTT
V gene: TRBV5-1; clone size: NA; D gene: TRBD1; J gene: TRBJ1-3; CDR3 protein: CASRGTASGNTIYF; CDR3 DNA: TGCGCCAGCAGGGGGACAGCCTCTGGAAACACCATATATTTT
V gene: TRBV6-2/TRBV6-3; clone size: few; D gene: NA; J gene: TRBJ1-2; CDR3 protein: CASSRRTAAIVVYGYTF; CDR3 DNA: TGTGCCAGCAGCCGCCGGACAGCAGCCATCGTAGTCTATGGCTACACCTTC
V gene: TRBV5-1; clone size: NA; D gene: NA; J gene: TRBJ2-5; CDR3 protein: CASRFLGGRSEETQYF; CDR3 DNA: TGCGCCAGCAGATTTCTCGGGGGACGGTCGGAAGAGACCCAGTACTTC
V gene: TRBV12-3/TRBV12-4; clone size: many; D gene: NA; J gene: TRBJ2-2; CDR3 protein: CASSPVITGELFF; CDR3 DNA: TGTGCCAGCAGCCCAGTCATCACCGGGGAGCTGTTTTTT
V gene: TRBV30; clone size: few; D gene: NA; J gene: TRBJ2-1; CDR3 protein: CAWSESGREQFF; CDR3 DNA: TGTGCCTGGAGTGAGTCAGGTAGGGAGCAGTTCTTC
V gene: TRBV4-1; clone size: NA; D gene: TRBD1; J gene: TRBJ2-7; CDR3 protein: CASSQQPGTGVYEQYF; CDR3 DNA: TGCGCCAGCAGCCAACAACCCGGGACAGGGGTTTACGAGCAGTACTTC
V gene: TRBV18; clone size: NA; D gene: NA; J gene: TRBJ2-4; CDR3 protein: CASSPSGQKNIQYF; CDR3 DNA: TGTGCCAGCTCACCCTCAGGACAGAAAAACATTCAGTACTTC
V gene: TRBV24-1; clone size: NA; D gene: NA; J gene: TRBJ2-3; CDR3 protein: CATSDRTASSTDTQYF; CDR3 DNA: TGTGCCACCAGTGACCGGACTGCGTCTAGCACAGATACGCAGTATTTT
V gene: TRBV5-4; clone size: NA; D gene: NA; J gene: TRBJ2-7; CDR3 protein: CASSSGGPNYEQYF; CDR3 DNA: TGTGCCAGCAGCTCGGGGGGCCCAAACTACGAGCAGTACTTC
V gene: TRBV6-2/TRBV6-3; clone size: few; D gene: TRBD2; J gene: TRBJ2-5; CDR3 protein: CASSYMGLVEETQYF; CDR3 DNA: TGTGCCAGCAGTTACATGGGACTAGTCGAAGAGACCCAGTACTTC
V gene: TRBV18; clone size: few; D gene: NA; J gene: TRBJ1-1; CDR3 protein: CASSPGLGAVEAFF; CDR3 DNA: TGTGCCAGCTCACCCGGTTTAGGGGCGGTTGAAGCTTTCTTT
V gene: TRBV12-3/TRBV12-4; clone size: NA; D gene: TRBD2; J gene: TRBJ2-5; CDR3 protein: CASSSSGGVVETQYF; CDR3 DNA: TGTGCCAGCAGTTCTAGCGGGGGGGTCGTAGAGACCCAGTACTTC
V gene: TRBV5-1; clone size: few; D gene: TRBD2; J gene: TRBJ2-2; CDR3 protein: CASSSTSGGLGELFF; CDR3 DNA: TGCGCCAGCAGCTCGACTAGCGGGGGTCTCGGGGAGCTGTTTTTT
V gene: TRBV2; clone size: NA; D gene: TRBD2; J gene: TRBJ2-1; CDR3 protein: CASSPPPGLAGAYNEQFF; CDR3 DNA: TGTGCCAGCAGTCCCCCGCCGGGACTAGCGGGAGCCTACAATGAGCAGTTCTTC
V gene: TRBV2; clone size: few; D gene: TRBD1; J gene: TRBJ2-5; CDR3 protein: CASSDNRGQETQYF; CDR3 DNA: TGTGCCAGCAGTGATAACAGGGGGCAGGAGACCCAGTACTTC
V gene: TRBV24-1; clone size: NA; D gene: NA; J gene: TRBJ2-1; CDR3 protein: CATSDAGYSSYNEQFF; CDR3 DNA: TGTGCCACCAGTGATGCGGGTTACTCCTCCTACAATGAGCAGTTCTTC
V gene: TRBV7-9; clone size: NA; D gene: TRBD2; J gene: TRBJ2-1; CDR3 protein: CASSYRIRGLAGGLYNEQFF; CDR3 DNA: TGTGCCAGCAGCTACCGGATAAGGGGACTAGCGGGAGGGCTTTACAATGAGCAGTTCTTC
V gene: TRBV12-3/TRBV12-4; clone size: NA; D gene: NA; J gene: TRBJ2-7; CDR3 protein: CASSLSGRTYEQYF; CDR3 DNA: TGTGCCAGCAGTTTGAGCGGGCGGACCTACGAGCAGTACTTC
V gene: TRBV6-5; clone size: few; D gene: TRBD2; J gene: TRBJ2-7; CDR3 protein: CASSYMAGGSYEQYF; CDR3 DNA: TGTGCCAGCAGTTACATGGCGGGAGGCTCCTACGAGCAGTACTTC
V gene: TRBV27; clone size: NA; D gene: TRBD1; J gene: TRBJ2-6; CDR3 protein: CASSIRRTGTGILGANVLTF; CDR3 DNA: TGTGCCAGCAGCATCCGACGGACCGGGACAGGGATACTGGGGGCCAACGTCCTGACTTTC
V gene: TRBV3-1; clone size: NA; D gene: TRBD1; J gene: TRBJ2-5; CDR3 protein: CASSQVSGQRETQYF; CDR3 DNA: TGTGCCAGCAGCCAAGTTTCGGGACAGAGGGAGACCCAGTACTTC
V gene: TRBV30; clone size: NA; D gene: NA; J gene: TRBJ2-7; CDR3 protein: CAWSFTRVFYEQYF; CDR3 DNA: TGTGCCTGGAGTTTCACTAGGGTTTTCTACGAGCAGTACTTC
V gene: TRBV6-1; clone size: few; D gene: TRBD2; J gene: TRBJ2-1; CDR3 protein: CASSSRAGTSGSNEQFF; CDR3 DNA: TGTGCCAGCAGTTCTCGAGCCGGGACTAGCGGTTCCAATGAGCAGTTCTTC
V gene: TRBV12-3/TRBV12-4; clone size: few; D gene: TRBD1; J gene: TRBJ2-6; CDR3 protein: CASSPTTGAEGANVLTF; CDR3 DNA: TGTGCCAGCAGTCCTACGACAGGGGCGGAGGGGGCCAACGTCCTGACTTTC
V gene: TRBV5-1; clone size: NA; D gene: NA; J gene: TRBJ2-3; CDR3 protein: CASNPGTSTDTQYF; CDR3 DNA: TGCGCCAGCAACCCAGGGACTAGCACAGATACGCAGTATTTT
V gene: TRBV6-5; clone size: many; D gene: NA; J gene: TRBJ2-1; CDR3 protein: CASSSGNEQFF; CDR3 DNA: TGTGCCAGCAGTTCGGGGAATGAGCAGTTCTTC
V gene: TRBV6-5; clone size: few; D gene: NA; J gene: TRBJ2-5; CDR3 protein: CATTRTGETQYF; CDR3 DNA: TGTGCCACCACCCGGACGGGAGAGACCCAGTACTTC
V gene: TRBV10-3; clone size: NA; D gene: TRBD1; J gene: TRBJ1-5; CDR3 protein: CAISENRQGQEPQHF; CDR3 DNA: TGTGCCATCAGTGAAAATCGACAGGGGCAGGAGCCCCAGCATTTT
V gene: TRBV5-6; clone size: few; D gene: TRBD1; J gene: TRBJ2-7; CDR3 protein: CASNTGTVSYEQYF; CDR3 DNA: TGTGCCAGCAACACCGGGACAGTCTCCTACGAGCAGTACTTC
V gene: TRBV7-2; clone size: NA; D gene: TRBD1; J gene: TRBJ2-5; CDR3 protein: CASSLLAGTGQETQYF; CDR3 DNA: TGTGCCAGCAGCTTATTAGCCGGGACAGGGCAAGAGACCCAGTACTTC
V gene: TRBV30; clone size: NA; D gene: NA; J gene: TRBJ1-1; CDR3 protein: CAWSTTVSVAEAFF; CDR3 DNA: TGTGCCTGGAGTACGACTGTCTCGGTTGCTGAAGCTTTCTTT
V gene: TRBV6-5; clone size: NA; D gene: TRBD2; J gene: TRBJ2-1; CDR3 protein: CASTVTSGSRSEQFF; CDR3 DNA: TGTGCCAGCACTGTAACTAGCGGTTCAAGAAGTGAGCAGTTCTTC
V gene: TRBV20-1; clone size: few; D gene: NA; J gene: TRBJ2-7; CDR3 protein: CSARDRARNEQYF; CDR3 DNA: TGCAGTGCTAGAGATAGAGCGAGAAACGAGCAGTACTTC
V gene: TRBV4-3; clone size: NA; D gene: TRBD2; J gene: TRBJ2-7; CDR3 protein: CASSQGSAGDYEQYF; CDR3 DNA: TGCGCCAGCAGCCAAGGATCGGCGGGAGACTACGAGCAGTACTTC
V gene: TRBV12-3/TRBV12-4; clone size: NA; D gene: NA; J gene: TRBJ2-6; CDR3 protein: CASSLGTDPLPGANVLTF; CDR3 DNA: TGTGCCAGCAGTTTAGGGACAGACCCCCTACCTGGGGCCAACGTCCTGACTTTC
V gene: TRBV2; clone size: few; D gene: TRBD2; J gene: TRBJ2-5; CDR3 protein: CASRTSGRRETQYF; CDR3 DNA: TGTGCCAGCAGAACTAGCGGGAGGAGGGAGACCCAGTACTTC
V gene: TRBV11-2; clone size: NA; D gene: NA; J gene: TRBJ1-2; CDR3 protein: CASSLQGGGYTF; CDR3 DNA: TGTGCCAGCAGCTTACAGGGAGGAGGCTACACCTTC
V gene: TRBV19; clone size: NA; D gene: NA; J gene: TRBJ2-2; CDR3 protein: CASSIESVIPGELFF; CDR3 DNA: TGTGCCAGTAGTATAGAATCGGTTATCCCCGGGGAGCTGTTTTTT